The following is a T cell receptor (beta chain) sequence with its context. Assay: immunoSEQ multiplex PCR; the TCRdb copy retains only in-frame clones and omits some. The sample yields more than 95,000 clones, approximately 94% seen once. The CDR3 sequence is 14 residues long. Per the germline V gene, CDR1 is SGHNT and CDR2 is YYREEE (reference sequence). Losses at the gene ends were 4 bases for V and 10 bases for J; bases not matched to a gene: 12. The data are from a study of T cell changes during pregnancy in multiple sclerosis. V usage is TRBV5-4 and J usage is TRBJ2-7, with TRBD2 identical over 9 bases. This clonotype originated in a female donor with multiple sclerosis, enrolled in a pregnancy study. The sequencing used peripheral blood, collected after pregnancy. The DNA for the CDR3 is TGTGCCAGCAGCGTCGGGACTAGCCCGTCGCAACAGTACTTC. Protein: CASSVGTSPSQQYF.